These 10 T cell receptor beta chains came from one sample sequenced in a study of blood T cell repertoires in COVID-19. The assay was immunoSEQ multiplex PCR, and TCRdb's table has in-frame clones only and misses some. Of around 190,000 clones listed, 70% to 80% were seen once; the top ten hold around 5.9%. Sequencing was carried out using peripheral blood. The receptors originated from a woman aged 40 to 50 with COVID-19, enrolled during active disease.

The rearrangement joins TRBV3-1 (or the pseudogene TRBV3-2) to TRBJ1-3; D is unclear. The CDR3 totals 15 residues. With 1 base removed from V and 4 bases from J, the gap between germline ends came to 11 bases. In germline, CDR1 is LGHDT, CDR2 YNNKEL (reference sequence). The CDR3 region has the DNA TGTGCCAGCAGCCAAGCGGAGGGAACAGGAAACACCATATATTTT. Translation: CASSQAEGTGNTIYF.

The sample holds a few counts of this clone. The V gene is TRBV6-5, the J gene TRBJ2-2; 10 nucleotides match TRBD1. Germline V gives CDR1 MNHEY, CDR2 SVGAGI. The CDR3 contains 14 residues. V gave up 6 bases and J gave up 4 bases; unmatched junction bases: 2. CDR3 protein: CASRGTGVTGELFF. CDR3 DNA: TGTGCCAGCAGGGGGACAGGGGTCACCGGGGAGCTGTTTTTT.

This clone was counted only a few times. V usage is TRBV29-1 and J usage is TRBJ1-1, with D unclear. V shed 0 bases and J shed 9 bases, with 11 bases lying between them. The CDR3 spans 12 residues. Germline CDR1 is SQVTM and CDR2 is ANQGSEA. For the CDR3, the DNA is TGCAGCGTTGAAGATCGATTGGGCCAAGCTTTCTTT. Protein product: CSVEDRLGQAFF.

The V and J genes are TRBV11-2 and TRBJ2-7, with 9 nucleotides matching TRBD1. The CDR3 covers 13 residues. Germline V gene lookup returns CDR1 SGHAT and CDR2 FQNNGV. After removal of 4 bases from V and 9 bases from J, the junction contained 7 bases not matched to a gene. In nucleotides, the CDR3 is TGTGCCAGCAGCTGGGACAGGGAAATGTGGCAGTACTTC. This gives the protein CASSWDREMWQYF. Variable domain in full (rest from reference TRBV11-2 and TRBJ2-7): EAGVAQSPRYKIIEKRQSVAFWCNPISGHATLYWYQQILGQGPKLLIQFQNNGVVDDSQLPKDRFSAERLKGVDSTLKIQPAKLEDSAVYLCASSWDREMWQYFGPGTRLTVT.

This chain connects TRBV5-5 to TRBJ1-5, with TRBD1 as a possible D gene (5 bases). CDR1 SGHKS and CDR2 YYEKEE come from the germline V gene (reference sequence). Trimming shortened V by 0 bases and J by 3 bases, and 7 bases separated the two germline ends. CDR3 size: 14 residues. In DNA, the CDR3 is TGTGCCAGCAGCTTGGAGACAGTCAATCAGCCCCAGCATTTT. Its protein product is CASSLETVNQPQHF.

The chain carries TRBV10-3 and TRBJ1-4; 10 bases are shared with TRBD1. This CDR3 is 15 amino acids long. V shed 3 bases, J shed 7 bases, and the junction held 5 bases outside the gene matches. Germline assignment: CDR1 ENHRY and CDR2 SYGVKD. CDR3 DNA sequence: TGTGCCATCAGTGAAGGGACAGGGGTAACTGAAAAACTGTTTTTT. It translates to CAISEGTGVTEKLFF.

This clone was counted between two and nine times. The chain combines TRBV2 with TRBJ1-5; TRBD1 agrees at 7 bases. V lost 4 bases, J lost 6 bases, and 9 bases stayed unmatched. The CDR3 loop spans 15 amino acids. Germline CDR1 SNHLY, CDR2 FYNNEI. DNA of the CDR3: TGTGCCAGCAGTGGGTCGGCAGGGGGTTTTCAGCCCCAGCATTTT. This encodes CASSGSAGGFQPQHF.

The rearrangement joins TRBV18 to TRBJ1-2; 12 bases match TRBD1. Germline V CDR1 and CDR2: KGHSH, LQKENI. The CDR3 sequence is 17 residues long. V lost 3 bases, J lost 7 bases, and 12 bases stayed unmatched. The CDR3 sequence: CASSPPWGTGGPAGYTF. In DNA, the CDR3 is TGTGCCAGCTCACCCCCGTGGGGGACAGGGGGCCCTGCTGGCTACACCTTC.

This rearrangement joins TRBV7-2 to TRBJ1-5; no reliable D call. The V gene's germline CDR1 is SGHTA and CDR2 FQGNSA. This CDR3 spans 15 amino acids. Deletions cut 1 base from V and 3 bases from J, with 10 bases between. Written as DNA, the CDR3 is TGTGCCAGCAGCTTAGATCGACACAACAATCAGCCCCAGCATTTT. It encodes CASSLDRHNNQPQHF.

DNA for the CDR3: TGTGCCAGCAGTGAGCTCGGGCAGGGCGTATTTAACTATGGCTACACCTTC. This codes for CASSELGQGVFNYGYTF. This chain connects TRBV2 to TRBJ1-2; D is possibly TRBD1 (5 bases). V was pared by 3 bases and J by 1 base, with 18 bases between. Looked up from germline, CDR1 is SNHLY and CDR2 is FYNNEI. The CDR3 is 17 residues long.